This T cell receptor beta chain was recovered during a study of blood T cell repertoires in COVID-19. Looking at the study overall: Italy, Spain and the United States were the sources of the convalescent and acute COVID-19 samples.

Sequencing used immunoSEQ multiplex PCR; TCRdb keeps in-frame clones, though not all of them. Here the sample spans tens of thousands of clones, about 88% being singletons. The sequence derives from a man between 60 and 70 years old with acute or convalescent COVID-19. The material sequenced was peripheral blood.

The CDR3 region is CASSPRQTMNTEAFF. The CDR3 DNA reads as TGTGCCAGCAGCCCTCGACAGACAATGAACACTGAAGCTTTCTTT. The chain joins TRBV9 to TRBJ1-1, with a weak D call TRBD1 (5 bases). CDR1 SGDLS and CDR2 YYNGEE come from the germline V gene. CDR3 length equals 15 residues. The V end was cut by 4 bases, the J end by 0 bases, with 13 bases between.